The T cell receptor beta chain under discussion was sequenced for a study of T cells after yellow fever vaccination. Study results and limitations: Relatively few clonotypes were ones that appeared in both CD4 and CD8 compartments.

The table lists this clonotype with a few counts. Its antigen is still unknown. Generation of TCR cDNA used 5'RACE template switching (which added a universal primer site and UMIs). Each CDR3 protein gets one entry after TCRdb re-called the 5' RACE reads with MiXCR. The profile shows roughly 310,000 distinct CDR3 sequences, approximately 3.9% of them singletons. Trimming left V 6 bases short and J 0 bases short, with 12 bases between. Germline V CDR1 and CDR2: MNHNS, SASEGT. This CDR3 spans 15 amino acids. The specimen was PBMCs, collected on the day of the yellow fever booster vaccination. V and J are TRBV6-1 and TRBJ1-5; D possibly corresponds to TRBD1 (6 bases). This receptor was identified in a young man who received the YFV17D yellow fever vaccine. CDR3: CASRNGQYSNQPQHF. In DNA form, the CDR3 reads TGTGCCAGCAGAAACGGACAGTATAGCAATCAGCCCCAGCATTTT.